Presented here are 21 T cell receptor beta chains from one specimen sequenced in a study of OX40 agonist ivuxolimab in advanced cancers. Only in-frame clones appear in the TCRdb table, and some are missing; sequencing was by immunoSEQ multiplex PCR. The sample contains roughly 84,000 clones, 65% to 85% of which appear only once. The sequences come from CD4+ or CD8+ T cells sorted from blood, collected in a trial of the OX40 agonist ivuxolimab. The origin of the receptors is an adult with an advanced solid tumor such as melanoma, head and neck, liver or kidney cancer.

The V call is TRBV7-9, the J call TRBJ2-7; TRBD2 aligns across 10 bases. CDR3 length: 17 amino acids. Looked up from germline, CDR1 is SEHNR and CDR2 is FQNEAQ (reference sequence). V lost 0 bases to trimming and J lost 2 bases; unmatched junction nucleotides: 7. The CDR3 bases are TGTGCCAGCAGCTTAGCGCCTAGCGGGGGTCGCCCCTACGAGCAGTACTTC. Encoded protein: CASSLAPSGGRPYEQYF. The full variable domain, with the rest looked up from reference TRBV7-9 and TRBJ2-7, is DTGVSQNPRHKITKRGQNVTFRCDPISEHNRLYWYRQTLGQGPEFLTYFQNEAQLEKSRLLSDRFSAERPKGSFSTLEIQRTEQGDSAMYLCASSLAPSGGRPYEQYFGPGTRLTVT.

The CDR3 is CASSLGQGATDTQYF. CDR3 sequence (DNA): TGCGCCAGCAGCTTGGGGCAGGGTGCCACAGATACGCAGTATTTT. The V gene is TRBV5-1, the J gene TRBJ2-3, with D perhaps matching TRBD1 (5 bases). Germline CDR1 and CDR2: SGHRS and YFSETQ. Trimming removed 0 bases at V and 2 bases at J, with 10 bases between. There are 15 residues in the CDR3.

The chain recombines TRBV6-6 with TRBJ2-5, with 12 bases identical to TRBD2. This CDR3 is 15 amino acids long. The ends lost 4 bases at V and 4 bases at J; junction bases unmatched: 4. Germline loops: CDR1 MNHNY, CDR2 SVGAGI (reference sequence). The CDR3 DNA reads TGTGCCAGCAGTTTCCGGACTAGCGGGGCAGAGACCCAGTACTTC. Encoded protein: CASSFRTSGAETQYF.

The rearrangement links TRBV6-1 to TRBJ1-3; D is ambiguous. CDR1 and CDR2 from the germline V gene are MNHNS and SASEGT. Between the trimmed V and J ends, which lost 3 bases and 2 bases, there was a span of 8 bases. CDR3 length equals 14 residues. CDR3 coding DNA: TGTGCCAGCAGTGAGGGTGAAGCTGGAAACACCATATATTTT. It codes for CASSEGEAGNTIYF.

The J gene is TRBJ2-3, the V gene TRBV11-1; no firm D call. This CDR3 has 16 amino acids. Trimming left V 2 bases short and J 0 bases short, with 12 bases between. The germline V gene has CDR1 SGHAT and CDR2 FQDESV (reference sequence). CDR3 residues: CASSLHRSTSTDTQYF. For the CDR3, the DNA is TGTGCCAGCAGCTTACATAGAAGTACTAGCACAGATACGCAGTATTTT.

This clone came up a few times. V usage is TRBV19 and J usage is TRBJ1-2; possibly TRBD1 for D (5 bases). The CDR3 is 13 residues long. Looked up from germline, CDR1 is LNHDA and CDR2 is SQIVND (reference sequence). The V gene lost 3 bases and the J gene lost 10 bases, with 15 bases spanning the gap. DNA of the CDR3: TGTGCCAGTAGTATTGGGACTGTACCGTCCTACACCTTC. This codes for CASSIGTVPSYTF.

A few counts support this clone. This chain connects TRBV14 to TRBJ2-6; D is unclear. Germline assignment: CDR1 SGHDN and CDR2 FVKESK. The V end was cut by 0 bases, the J end by 0 bases, with 12 bases between. The CDR3 spans 18 residues. CDR3 sequence reads: CASSQDVAETSGANVLTF. CDR3 bases: TGTGCCAGCAGCCAAGATGTGGCAGAGACCTCTGGGGCCAACGTCCTGACTTTC.

The V and J genes are TRBV6-1 and TRBJ2-2; 11 bases match TRBD2. Germline CDR1 MNHNS, CDR2 SASEGT. With 6 bases clipped from V and 3 bases from J, the junction kept 3 bases outside the gene matches. The CDR3 length is 15 residues. Here the CDR3 reads CASRTSGAYTGELFF. The CDR3 DNA sequence: TGTGCCAGCAGGACTAGCGGGGCGTACACCGGGGAGCTGTTTTTT.

The chain combines TRBV7-2 with TRBJ2-7; TRBD1 matches at 7 bases. Losses at the gene ends were 4 bases for V and 3 bases for J; bases not matched to a gene: 6. Per the germline V gene, CDR1 is SGHTA and CDR2 is FQGNSA. CDR3 length: 14 residues. This chain's CDR3 is CASSSTGVGYEQYF. CDR3 coding DNA: TGTGCCAGCAGCTCTACAGGGGTAGGCTACGAGCAGTACTTC.

CDR3 sequence: CASHVSNYGYTF. CDR3 nucleotides: TGTGCCAGCCATGTTTCTAACTATGGCTACACCTTC. The chain uses TRBV2 and TRBJ1-2; no clear D gene. This CDR3 is 12 amino acids long. V was trimmed by 8 bases and J by 0 bases, leaving 7 bases between them. The germline V gene has CDR1 SNHLY and CDR2 FYNNEI.

The chain employs TRBV7-9 and TRBJ2-7, with D unresolved. CDR1 SEHNR and CDR2 FQNEAQ come from the germline V gene (reference sequence). With 1 base removed from V and 0 bases from J, the gap between germline ends came to 7 bases. The CDR3 spans 14 residues. CDR3 DNA: TGTGCCAGCAGCTTAGGGCGAAGCTCCTACGAGCAGTACTTC. It specifies CASSLGRSSYEQYF.

The chain carries TRBV2 and TRBJ2-5; D remains ambiguous. Trimming took 5 bases from V and 5 from J, leaving 9 bases between them. The germline CDR1 and CDR2 sequences are SNHLY and FYNNEI. The CDR3 loop spans 12 amino acids. In nucleotides, the CDR3 is TGTGCCAGCAGTTTAGGCTCGGAGACCCAGTACTTC. Translated, it gives CASSLGSETQYF.

The CDR3 DNA reads TGTGCCAGCAGCAGACAGGGGGCTGTGTCACCCCTCCACTTT. This translates into CASSRQGAVSPLHF. The genes are TRBV7-2 and TRBJ1-6, with TRBD1 matching 10 bases. This CDR3 is built from 14 residues. Germline CDR1 is SGHTA and CDR2 is FQGNSA. V shed 5 bases and J 10 bases; nucleotides not matched to a gene: 5.

This sequence joins TRBV7-2 and TRBJ1-2, with 8 bases aligning to TRBD1. This CDR3 spans 14 amino acids. V shed 5 bases and J 8 bases; nucleotides not matched to a gene: 10. In germline, CDR1 is SGHTA, CDR2 FQGNSA. CDR3 loop: CASSIQTGDGGYTF. In DNA form, the CDR3 reads TGTGCCAGCAGCATCCAGACAGGGGATGGAGGCTACACCTTC.

The chain is built from TRBV27 and TRBJ2-3, with D perhaps matching TRBD2 (5 bases). V lost 6 bases and J 4 bases, leaving 17 bases between the germline ends. The CDR3 is made up of 15 amino acids. CDR1 MNHEY and CDR2 SMNVEV come from the germline V gene (reference sequence). CDR3 nucleotides: TGTGCCAGCAGCTCTGGAGGTAGTCTTCCAGATACGCAGTATTTT. Amino acids: CASSSGGSLPDTQYF.

The chain links TRBV5-5 to TRBJ1-2; possibly TRBD1 for D (5 bases). CDR3 length: 15 amino acids. Trimming pared 1 base from V and 3 bases from J, leaving 13 bases between. CDR1 and CDR2 from the germline V gene are SGHKS and YYEKEE (reference sequence). The CDR3 DNA sequence: TGTGCCAGCAGCTTGTCCGCCAGGGCCGACTATGGCTACACCTTC. Its protein is CASSLSARADYGYTF.

V usage is TRBV10-1 and J usage is TRBJ2-5; the match to TRBD1 covers 8 bases. TRBJ2-7 matches the DNA end more closely, so the J call is doubtful. The CDR3 is 15 residues long. Germline-derived CDR1 and CDR2 are WNHNN and SYGVQD (reference sequence). CDR3 region: CASSESRTGSPEQYF. The CDR3 DNA follows: TGCGCCAGCAGTGAGTCGCGGACAGGGTCCCCCGAGCAGTACTTC.

This chain uses TRBV19 with TRBJ2-1; no definite D call. The CDR3 has 17 amino acids. CDR1 LNHDA and CDR2 SQIVND come from the germline V gene (reference sequence). V was pared by 1 base and J by 0 bases, with 13 bases between. The CDR3 DNA follows: TGTGCCAGTAGTATAGGTTTGGCGGCCAGCTCCTACAATGAGCAGTTCTTC. It yields the protein CASSIGLAASSYNEQFF. The full variable domain, completed using reference TRBV19 and TRBJ2-1, is DGGITQSPKYLFRKEGQNVTLSCEQNLNHDAMYWYRQDPGQGLRLIYYSQIVNDFQKGDIAEGYSVSREKKESFPLTVTSAQKNPTAFYLCASSIGLAASSYNEQFFGPGTRLTVL.

CDR3 nucleotides: TGTGCCAGCAGCTTTCCAAGCTCTGGAAACACCATATATTTT. Its protein product is CASSFPSSGNTIYF. The gene calls are TRBV7-8 and TRBJ1-3; no definite D call. CDR3 length: 14 amino acids. Trimming pared 3 bases from V and 0 bases from J, leaving 6 bases between. CDR1 SGHVS and CDR2 FQNEAQ come from the germline V gene.

The chain employs TRBV19 and TRBJ2-3; unclear D gene. The germline V gene encodes CDR1 LNHDA and CDR2 SQIVND (reference sequence). The V end lost 6 bases, the J end lost 0 bases, and 10 bases lay between the germline ends. The CDR3 is 14 residues long. DNA of the CDR3: TGTGCCAGTAGGGTAGCAGCTAGCACAGATACGCAGTATTTT. Translation: CASRVAASTDTQYF.

The rearrangement joins TRBV6-1 to TRBJ2-2; D is undetermined. Trimming took 1 base from V and 4 from J, leaving 10 bases between them. The CDR3 covers 15 residues. The V gene's germline CDR1 is MNHNS and CDR2 SASEGT. The CDR3 loop reads CASSEGGRRTGELFF. CDR3 bases: TGTGCCAGCAGTGAAGGCGGCAGGCGCACCGGGGAGCTGTTTTTT.